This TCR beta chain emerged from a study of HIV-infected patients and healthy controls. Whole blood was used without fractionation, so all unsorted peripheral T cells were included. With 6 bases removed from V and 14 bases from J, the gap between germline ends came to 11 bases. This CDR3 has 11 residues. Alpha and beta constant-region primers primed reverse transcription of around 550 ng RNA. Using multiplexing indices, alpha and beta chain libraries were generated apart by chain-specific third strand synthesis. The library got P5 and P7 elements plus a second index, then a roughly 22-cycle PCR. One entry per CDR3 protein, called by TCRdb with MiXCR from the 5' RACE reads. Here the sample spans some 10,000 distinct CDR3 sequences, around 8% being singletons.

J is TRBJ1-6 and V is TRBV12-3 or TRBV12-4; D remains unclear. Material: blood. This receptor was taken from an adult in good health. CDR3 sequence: CASSAFGALHF. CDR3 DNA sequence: TGTGCCAGCAGCGCCTTTGGGGCCCTCCACTTT.